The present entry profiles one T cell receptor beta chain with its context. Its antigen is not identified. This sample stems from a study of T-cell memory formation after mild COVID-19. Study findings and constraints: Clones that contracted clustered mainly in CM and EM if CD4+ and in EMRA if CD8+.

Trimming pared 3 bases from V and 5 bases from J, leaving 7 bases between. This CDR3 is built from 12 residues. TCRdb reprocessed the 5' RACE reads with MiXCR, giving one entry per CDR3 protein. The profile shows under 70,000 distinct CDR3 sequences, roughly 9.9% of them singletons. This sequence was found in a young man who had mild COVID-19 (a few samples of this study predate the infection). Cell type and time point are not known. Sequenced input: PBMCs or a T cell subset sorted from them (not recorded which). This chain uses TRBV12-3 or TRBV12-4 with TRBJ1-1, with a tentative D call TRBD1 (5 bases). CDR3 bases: TGTGCCAGCAGTTTTTGGGGGACTGAAGCTTTCTTT. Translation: CASSFWGTEAFF.